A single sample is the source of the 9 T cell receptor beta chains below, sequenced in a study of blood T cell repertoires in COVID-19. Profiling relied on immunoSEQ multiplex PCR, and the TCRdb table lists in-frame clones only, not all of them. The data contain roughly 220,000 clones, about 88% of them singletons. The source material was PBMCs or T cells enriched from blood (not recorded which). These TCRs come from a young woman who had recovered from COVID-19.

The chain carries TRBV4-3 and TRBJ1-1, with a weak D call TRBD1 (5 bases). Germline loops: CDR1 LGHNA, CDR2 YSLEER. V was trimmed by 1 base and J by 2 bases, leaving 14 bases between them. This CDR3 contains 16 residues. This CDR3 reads CASSQGVGRTNTEAFF. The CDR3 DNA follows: TGCGCCAGCAGCCAAGGGGTAGGCAGGACAAACACTGAAGCTTTCTTT.

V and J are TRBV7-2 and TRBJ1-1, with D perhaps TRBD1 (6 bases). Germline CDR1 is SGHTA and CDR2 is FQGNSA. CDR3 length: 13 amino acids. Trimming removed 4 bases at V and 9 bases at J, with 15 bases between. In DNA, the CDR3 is TGTGCCAGCAGCTACAGGGTGGATGGTAAAGCTTTCTTT. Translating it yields CASSYRVDGKAFF.

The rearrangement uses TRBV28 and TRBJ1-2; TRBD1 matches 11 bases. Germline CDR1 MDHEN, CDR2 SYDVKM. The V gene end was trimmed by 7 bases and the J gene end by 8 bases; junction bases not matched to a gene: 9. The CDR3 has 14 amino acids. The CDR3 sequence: CASKPDRGPGGYTF. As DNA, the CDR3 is TGTGCCAGCAAACCGGACAGGGGGCCTGGGGGCTACACCTTC.

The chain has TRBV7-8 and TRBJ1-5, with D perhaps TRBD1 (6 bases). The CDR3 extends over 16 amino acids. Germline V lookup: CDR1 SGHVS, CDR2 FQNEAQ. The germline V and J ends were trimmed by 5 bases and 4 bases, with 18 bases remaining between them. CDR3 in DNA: TGTGCCAGCAGCCCTTGGACAGCGAAGGGGAATCAGCCCCAGCATTTT. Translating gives CASSPWTAKGNQPQHF.

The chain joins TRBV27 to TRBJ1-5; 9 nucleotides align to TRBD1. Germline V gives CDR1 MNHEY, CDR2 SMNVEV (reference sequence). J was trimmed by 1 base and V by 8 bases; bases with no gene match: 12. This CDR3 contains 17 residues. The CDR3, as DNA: TGTGCCAGCGCAAGAACAGGGGGCGCGTCAAGCAATCAGCCCCAGCATTTT. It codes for CASARTGGASSNQPQHF.

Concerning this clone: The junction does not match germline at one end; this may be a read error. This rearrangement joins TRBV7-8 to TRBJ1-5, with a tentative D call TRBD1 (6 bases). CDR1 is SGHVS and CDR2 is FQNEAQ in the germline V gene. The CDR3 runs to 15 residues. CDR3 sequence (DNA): TGTGCCAGCAGCCCAGACAGGAGTAGCATTCAGCCCCAGCATTTT. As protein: CASSPDRSSIQPQHF. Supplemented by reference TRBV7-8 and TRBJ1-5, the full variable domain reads GAGVSQSPRYKVAKRGQDVALRCDPISGHVSLFWYQQALGQGPEFLTYFQNEAQLDKSGLPSDRFFAERPEGSVSTLKIQRTQQEDSAVYLCASSPDRSSIQPQHFGDGTRLSIL.

The CDR3: CASSQDDRFHNEQFF. The DNA for the CDR3 is TGTGCCAGCAGCCAAGATGACAGGTTCCACAATGAGCAGTTCTTC. The chain joins TRBV3-1 (or the pseudogene TRBV3-2) to TRBJ2-1; TRBD1 is a possible D gene (6 bases). Between the trimmed V and J ends, which lost 0 bases and 5 bases, there was a span of 11 bases. The CDR3 contains 15 residues. Germline V gene lookup returns CDR1 LGHDT and CDR2 YNNKEL (reference sequence).

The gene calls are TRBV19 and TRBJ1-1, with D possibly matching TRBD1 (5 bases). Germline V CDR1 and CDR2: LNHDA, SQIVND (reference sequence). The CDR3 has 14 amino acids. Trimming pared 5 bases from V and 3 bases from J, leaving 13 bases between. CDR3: CASSYDSRYTEAFF. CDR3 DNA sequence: TGTGCCAGTAGTTACGACAGTCGGTACACTGAAGCTTTCTTT. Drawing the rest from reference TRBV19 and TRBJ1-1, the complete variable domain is DGGITQSPKYLFRKEGQNVTLSCEQNLNHDAMYWYRQDPGQGLRLIYYSQIVNDFQKGDIAEGYSVSREKKESFPLTVTSAQKNPTAFYLCASSYDSRYTEAFFGQGTRLTVV.

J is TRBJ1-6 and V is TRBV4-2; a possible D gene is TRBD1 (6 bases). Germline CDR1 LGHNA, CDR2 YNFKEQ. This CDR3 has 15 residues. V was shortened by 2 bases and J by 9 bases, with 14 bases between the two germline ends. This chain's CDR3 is CASSQLRQESSPLHF. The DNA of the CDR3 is TGTGCCAGCAGCCAACTTCGACAGGAAAGTTCACCCCTCCACTTT.